This T cell receptor beta chain was obtained from a study of CD8+CD57+ T cells in acquired aplastic anemia. Study-wide context: Mean DNA quantity obtained from sorted CD4+ and CD8+ cells was approximately 3 ug.

In its sample, this clonotype was seen a few times. The authors sequenced patients whose flow cytometry had shown CD8+CD57+ cell expansion. The enrolled patients all had severe acquired aplastic anemia. Both TCR beta VDJ combination and CDR3 sequence profiling were carried out. Genomic DNA was the template for this profiling. Each CDR3 protein is one row after TCRdb ran MiXCR on the reads. The sample holds 450,000 to 550,000 distinct CDR3 sequences, under 40% seen once. Sample: sorted CD4+, CD8+, or CD8+CD57+ T cells (not recorded which) from PBMCs. The receptor's source is a human donor with aplastic anemia.

The CDR3 nucleotides read TGCGCCAGCAGCCAAGATAGCGGGGGGCGCAACAATGAGCAGTTCTTC. As protein: CASSQDSGGRNNEQFF. The chain combines TRBV4-1 with TRBJ2-1; 10 nucleotides line up with TRBD2. Per the germline V gene, CDR1 is MGHRA and CDR2 is YSYEKL. Trimming took 0 bases from V and 5 from J; bases not matched to a gene: 4. This CDR3 has 16 residues.